These T cell receptor beta chains were read from a single sample in a study of CD8+ T cells in alopecia areata. Measured with immunoSEQ multiplex PCR; TCRdb has only the in-frame clones, and not every one. The table shows around 210,000 clones, with around three fifths occurring only once. The sequenced sample was CD4+ T cells sorted from blood, obtained at week 4, from a patient treated with tofacitinib. Every receptor here comes from a human donor with alopecia areata. Both conserved end residues are part of each CDR3. Fields, in order: D gene, J gene, V gene, clone size, CDR3 protein, CDR3 DNA. A D gene is named only where the DNA matches it firmly. Expanded clones get a size class; other rows say once, few or many, or leave the size out.

d_call: .
j_call: TRBJ1-1
v_call: TRBV5-1
clone_size: .
cdr3_aa: CASSTQGGGTEAFF
cdr3_nt: TGCGCCAGCAGCACACAGGGAGGCGGCACTGAAGCTTTCTTT

d_call: TRBD1
j_call: TRBJ2-7
v_call: TRBV4-1
clone_size: .
cdr3_aa: CASSRPGQTKYEQYF
cdr3_nt: TGCGCCAGCAGTCGTCCGGGACAGACGAAATACGAGCAGTACTTC

d_call: .
j_call: TRBJ2-1
v_call: TRBV30
clone_size: few
cdr3_aa: CAWSVQGVPEQFF
cdr3_nt: TGTGCCTGGAGTGTACAAGGGGTACCTGAGCAGTTCTTC

d_call: .
j_call: TRBJ2-7
v_call: TRBV2
clone_size: .
cdr3_aa: CASSPQGGITYEQYF
cdr3_nt: TGTGCCAGCAGTCCCCAGGGGGGGATCACCTACGAGCAGTACTTC

d_call: .
j_call: TRBJ1-4
v_call: TRBV29-1
clone_size: .
cdr3_aa: CSAGRNLDEKLFF
cdr3_nt: TGCAGCGCAGGGCGGAACCTAGATGAAAAACTGTTTTTT

d_call: TRBD1
j_call: TRBJ1-5
v_call: TRBV6-4
clone_size: .
cdr3_aa: CASSLDRAVGSNQPQHF
cdr3_nt: TGTGCCAGCAGCTTAGACAGGGCTGTGGGTAGCAATCAGCCCCAGCATTTT

d_call: .
j_call: TRBJ2-1
v_call: TRBV7-2
clone_size: few
cdr3_aa: CASSLEARNNEQFF
cdr3_nt: TGTGCCAGCAGCTTAGAGGCCAGAAACAATGAGCAGTTCTTC

d_call: .
j_call: TRBJ1-2
v_call: TRBV30
clone_size: .
cdr3_aa: CAWSVQDSFVYGYTF
cdr3_nt: TGTGCCTGGAGTGTCCAGGACAGTTTCGTCTATGGCTACACCTTC

d_call: .
j_call: TRBJ2-3
v_call: TRBV6-5
clone_size: few
cdr3_aa: CASRDGHTDTQYF
cdr3_nt: TGTGCCAGCAGGGACGGGCACACAGATACGCAGTATTTT

d_call: .
j_call: TRBJ2-4
v_call: TRBV6-1
clone_size: .
cdr3_aa: CASSGHINIQYF
cdr3_nt: TGTGCCAGCAGTGGACACATAAACATTCAGTACTTC

d_call: TRBD2
j_call: TRBJ2-3
v_call: TRBV6-5
clone_size: .
cdr3_aa: CASSLVLAGGTDTQYF
cdr3_nt: TGTGCCAGCAGTTTGGTGCTAGCGGGGGGCACAGATACGCAGTATTTT

d_call: TRBD2
j_call: TRBJ2-3
v_call: TRBV4-2
clone_size: .
cdr3_aa: CASSQEGLDTDTQYF
cdr3_nt: TGTGCCAGCAGCCAAGAGGGACTAGACACAGATACGCAGTATTTT

d_call: .
j_call: TRBJ1-4
v_call: TRBV27
clone_size: .
cdr3_aa: CASSLSKWEKLFF
cdr3_nt: TGTGCCAGCAGTTTATCAAAGTGGGAAAAACTGTTTTTT

d_call: .
j_call: TRBJ1-3
v_call: TRBV20-1
clone_size: .
cdr3_aa: CSASFGNTIYF
cdr3_nt: TGCAGTGCTAGCTTCGGAAACACCATATATTTT

d_call: TRBD1
j_call: TRBJ2-5
v_call: TRBV4-2
clone_size: .
cdr3_aa: CASSPGQGAETQYF
cdr3_nt: TGTGCCAGCAGCCCGGGACAGGGGGCAGAGACCCAGTACTTC

d_call: TRBD2
j_call: TRBJ2-5
v_call: TRBV2
clone_size: .
cdr3_aa: CASSEDVSGGTQYF
cdr3_nt: TGTGCCAGCAGTGAAGATGTTAGCGGGGGAACCCAGTACTTC